This paragraph reports one TCR beta chain. Its antigen is still unknown. These data belong to a study of shared clonotypes between healthy human individuals. Trimming removed 2 bases from V and 1 base from J; junction bases left unmatched: 7. The germline CDR1 and CDR2 sequences are SGHAT and FQDESV (reference sequence). The CDR3 length is 17 residues. The method was immunoSEQ multiplex PCR; TCRdb's version includes in-frame clones alone and lacks a portion of them. The sample shows approximately 620,000 clones, roughly 97% of them seen only once. The study, taken as a whole, reports: Generation probabilities were higher for clonotypes shared across all four sorted-subset donors than for unshared ones. At large depth, rarefaction still showed sorted-subset sequencing to be incomplete. Compared with memory subsets, naive subsets generally had larger estimated richness.

The sequence derives from a woman aged 30 to 39 in good health. The chain combines TRBV11-1 with TRBJ2-4; 8 nucleotides align to TRBD2. The sample comprised naive CD4+ T cells sorted from blood. The subset denotes: CD45RA+ positively selected. CDR3 loop: CASSLPGTGGAKNIQYF. The CDR3 DNA follows: TGTGCCAGCAGCTTACCTGGAACGGGAGGGGCCAAAAACATTCAGTACTTC. The full variable domain, with the rest looked up from reference TRBV11-1 and TRBJ2-4, is EAEVAQSPRYKITEKSQAVAFWCDPISGHATLYWYRQILGQGPELLVQFQDESVVDDSQLPKDRFSAERLKGVDSTLKIQPAELGDSAMYLCASSLPGTGGAKNIQYFGAGTRLSVL.